These 15 T cell receptor beta chains originate from one sample sequenced in a study of T cell changes during pregnancy in multiple sclerosis. Using immunoSEQ multiplex PCR, the repertoire was profiled, and TCRdb retains in-frame clones only, with some absent. The sample lists about 47,000 clones, around 89% seen once, with under 9.5% in the top ten. Source: CD8+ T cells from peripheral blood mononuclear cells, taken in the second trimester of pregnancy. All receptors derive from a female donor with multiple sclerosis, enrolled in a pregnancy study.

The chain joins TRBV10-2 to TRBJ2-7; 12 bases line up with TRBD2. Germline V gene sequence: CDR1 WSHSY, CDR2 SAAADI. The V and J ends lost 3 bases and 4 bases, in that order; junction bases with no gene match: 7. The CDR3 runs to 16 residues. CDR3 amino acids: CASSDGLAGRTYEQYF. CDR3 DNA: TGCGCCAGCAGTGATGGACTAGCGGGGAGGACATACGAGCAGTACTTC.

The V gene is TRBV13, the J gene TRBJ1-1, with D possibly TRBD1 on 5 matching bases. The germline V gene has CDR1 PRHDT and CDR2 FYEKMQ (reference sequence). This CDR3 has 15 residues. Deletions cut 6 bases from V and 1 base from J, with 15 bases between. The CDR3 DNA sequence: TGTGCCAGCAGTCTTTTGGGCCAGGGGAACACTGAAGCTTTCTTT. Translating it yields CASSLLGQGNTEAFF.

The genes are TRBV5-1 and TRBJ1-1; TRBD1 is a possible D gene (5 bases). Germline V gene lookup returns CDR1 SGHRS and CDR2 YFSETQ. The V end lost 2 bases, the J end lost 1 base, and 18 bases lay between the germline ends. The CDR3 is 17 residues long. The chain's CDR3 is CASSFYRQSSKNTEAFF. The CDR3 DNA is TGCGCCAGCAGCTTCTACAGACAGAGCAGCAAGAACACTGAAGCTTTCTTT.

The chain is built from TRBV7-6 and TRBJ1-1; TRBD1 might be the D (6 bases). Looked up from germline, CDR1 is SGHVS and CDR2 is FNYEAQ. V was cut by 5 bases and J by 2 bases, with 9 bases left in between. The CDR3 length is 13 residues. Written as DNA, the CDR3 is TGTGCCAGCAGCGCAGGGGTAAACACTGAAGCTTTCTTT. It encodes CASSAGVNTEAFF.

The table lists this clone with a count of one. This chain uses TRBV7-6 with TRBJ2-7; 7 bases are shared with TRBD1. Germline CDR1 and CDR2: SGHVS and FNYEAQ. The CDR3 has 16 residues. The junction had 7 bases not matched to a gene; V was cut back by 1 base and J by 1 base. The CDR3, as DNA: TGTGCCAGCAGCTTAGTTGTAGGGGGCCCATCCTACGAGCAGTACTTC. Its translation is CASSLVVGGPSYEQYF.

The rearrangement uses TRBV6-1 and TRBJ2-7; TRBD1 is a possible D gene (5 bases). From germline, CDR1 is MNHNS and CDR2 SASEGT. The V and J ends lost 3 bases and 3 bases respectively, with 12 bases between them. This CDR3 spans 14 amino acids. The CDR3 region has the DNA TGTGCCAGCAGTGACCCAGGGTTTGGCTACGAGCAGTACTTC. This translates into CASSDPGFGYEQYF.

This chain uses TRBV9 with TRBJ2-1; 7 bases align to TRBD1. The CDR3 consists of 15 residues. V lost 3 bases, J lost 0 bases, and 3 bases stayed unmatched. Per the germline V gene, CDR1 is SGDLS and CDR2 is YYNGEE. The CDR3 nucleotides are TGTGCCAGCAGCGCCCGACAGGGCTCCTACAATGAGCAGTTCTTC. It specifies CASSARQGSYNEQFF.

This chain joins TRBV7-6 and TRBJ1-1; a possible D gene is TRBD1 (6 bases). Per germline, CDR1 SGHVS and CDR2 FNYEAQ. This CDR3 region has 12 residues. The germline V and J ends were trimmed by 4 bases and 6 bases, with 9 bases remaining between them. CDR3 sequence: CASSSAGAEAFF. DNA of the CDR3: TGTGCCAGCAGCTCCGCAGGGGCTGAAGCTTTCTTT.

This chain links TRBV15 with TRBJ2-2, with 8 bases identical to TRBD2. CDR1 and CDR2 (germline): LNHNV, YYDKDF (reference sequence). CDR3 length: 17 residues. The V and J ends lost 3 bases and 7 bases, in that order; junction bases with no gene match: 13. CDR3 protein: CATSRKGGGPSIGELFF. CDR3 bases: TGTGCCACCAGCAGGAAGGGCGGGGGGCCTTCTATCGGGGAGCTGTTTTTT.

J is TRBJ1-5 and V is TRBV9; unclear D gene. V was clipped by 0 bases and J by 2 bases, with 15 bases between them. The CDR3 contains 17 residues. Germline CDR1 reads SGDLS; CDR2 reads YYNGEE. CDR3 sequence (DNA): TGTGCCAGCAGCGTAGTTGGGAGGGATTGGGGCAATCAGCCCCAGCATTTT. It specifies CASSVVGRDWGNQPQHF.

This CDR3 is CASSTTSGSSYEQYF. CDR3 in DNA: TGTGCCAGCAGTACTACTAGCGGGAGCTCCTACGAGCAGTACTTC. The chain recombines TRBV6-1 with TRBJ2-7, with 11 positions matching TRBD2. Germline CDR1 reads MNHNS; CDR2 reads SASEGT. This CDR3 is 15 amino acids long. With 5 bases clipped from V and 0 bases from J, the junction kept 3 bases outside the gene matches.

The rearrangement joins TRBV13 to TRBJ1-3; 8 bases are shared with TRBD1. Germline V gives CDR1 PRHDT, CDR2 FYEKMQ (reference sequence). V was clipped by 7 bases and J by 2 bases; unmatched bases: 13. The length of the CDR3 is 17 residues. The CDR3 loop reads CASTQTVLTGAGNTIYF. For the CDR3, the DNA is TGTGCCAGCACCCAAACCGTGCTGACAGGGGCTGGAAACACCATATATTTT.

V and J are TRBV2 and TRBJ2-3; 7 nucleotides match TRBD2. The J segment lost 2 bases and the V segment lost 3 bases, leaving 2 bases of the junction unmatched. Germline V gene data show CDR1 as SNHLY and CDR2 as FYNNEI. CDR3 length equals 14 residues. The CDR3 DNA is TGTGCCAGCAGTGAGGGGGGGTACACAGATACGCAGTATTTT. It specifies CASSEGGYTDTQYF.

The V and J genes are TRBV27 and TRBJ1-6; D not certain. The CDR3 runs to 12 residues. Between the trimmed V and J ends, which lost 3 bases and 8 bases, there was a span of 5 bases. Germline CDR1 MNHEY, CDR2 SMNVEV (reference sequence). The CDR3 DNA reads TGTGCCAGCAGTTTCCCATATTCACCCCTCCACTTT. The encoded protein is CASSFPYSPLHF.

CDR3 loop: CSVEGGEEETQYF. The CDR3 nucleotides are TGCAGCGTTGAAGGGGGGGAAGAAGAGACCCAGTACTTC. This sequence joins TRBV29-1 and TRBJ2-5, with D possibly matching TRBD2 (6 bases). V was clipped by 1 base and J by 3 bases, with 9 bases between them. This CDR3 spans 13 amino acids. Germline CDR1 is SQVTM and CDR2 is ANQGSEA.